This is a list of T cell receptor beta chains from one sample in a study of memory CD4+ T cells and cytomegalovirus serostatus. The assay was immunoSEQ multiplex PCR, and TCRdb's table has in-frame clones only and misses some. Among approximately 46,000 clones, 60% to 85% were seen once, and the ten largest hold around 0.61%. Material for sequencing was memory CD4+ T cells from blood. The receptors originated from an adult in good health and CMV-seronegative. The CDR3 runs from the conserved cysteine through the conserved F or W. The order of the fields is CDR3 protein, CDR3 DNA, J gene, clone size, CDR3 length, V gene, D gene. The D gene is left open where the match is weak. Some rows mark clone size as missing; the rest say once, few, many or name a class of expanded clone.

cdr3_aa: CASSLLRNSGNTIYF; cdr3_nt: TGTGCCAGCTCCCTGCTACGGAACTCTGGAAACACCATATATTTT; j_call: TRBJ1-3; clone_size: -; cdr3_length: 15; v_call: TRBV12-1; d_call: -
cdr3_aa: CASSPLGETQYF; cdr3_nt: TGTGCCAGCAGCCCCTTAGGAGAGACCCAGTACTTC; j_call: TRBJ2-5; clone_size: -; cdr3_length: 12; v_call: TRBV6-6; d_call: -
cdr3_aa: CASSLVAATDTQYF; cdr3_nt: TGTGCCAGCAGTTTAGTGGCAGCCACAGATACGCAGTATTTT; j_call: TRBJ2-3; clone_size: few; cdr3_length: 14; v_call: TRBV27; d_call: -
cdr3_aa: CASSVFDKSTSGNTIYF; cdr3_nt: TGTGCCAGCAGCGTATTTGACAAGTCTACCTCTGGAAACACCATATATTTT; j_call: TRBJ1-3; clone_size: -; cdr3_length: 17; v_call: TRBV9; d_call: -
cdr3_aa: CASSLAPGGETQYF; cdr3_nt: TGTGCCAGCAGCTTAGCGCCGGGTGGGGAGACCCAGTACTTC; j_call: TRBJ2-5; clone_size: -; cdr3_length: 14; v_call: TRBV7-2; d_call: -
cdr3_aa: CASSHPPPRSDRVSVGYTF; cdr3_nt: TGCGCCAGCAGCCATCCCCCACCCCGGTCGGACAGGGTTTCGGTTGGCTACACCTTC; j_call: TRBJ1-2; clone_size: few; cdr3_length: 19; v_call: TRBV10-1; d_call: TRBD1
cdr3_aa: CASREGSYGYTF; cdr3_nt: TGTGCCAGCCGAGAGGGATCCTATGGCTACACCTTC; j_call: TRBJ1-2; clone_size: -; cdr3_length: 12; v_call: TRBV2; d_call: -
cdr3_aa: CASSREGMGRRKLFF; cdr3_nt: TGTGCCAGCAGTAGAGAAGGGATGGGTCGTAGAAAACTGTTTTTT; j_call: TRBJ1-4; clone_size: -; cdr3_length: 15; v_call: TRBV6-1; d_call: -
cdr3_aa: CASSVVGGTLRPNATNEKLFF; cdr3_nt: TGTGCCAGCAGCGTAGTGGGCGGGACACTAAGACCTAATGCAACTAATGAAAAACTGTTTTTT; j_call: TRBJ1-4; clone_size: once; cdr3_length: 21; v_call: TRBV9; d_call: -
cdr3_aa: CASSLYRDDEKLFF; cdr3_nt: TGTGCCAGCAGCTTATACAGGGATGATGAAAAACTGTTTTTT; j_call: TRBJ1-4; clone_size: -; cdr3_length: 14; v_call: TRBV7-2; d_call: -
cdr3_aa: CAVWGWNTEAFF; cdr3_nt: TGTGCGGTGTGGGGTTGGAACACTGAAGCTTTCTTT; j_call: TRBJ1-1; clone_size: -; cdr3_length: 12; v_call: TRBV6-1; d_call: -
cdr3_aa: CASRLIAPKLFF; cdr3_nt: TGTGCAAGTCGCTTAATCGCACCGAAACTGTTTTTT; j_call: TRBJ1-4; clone_size: -; cdr3_length: 12; v_call: TRBV12-2; d_call: -
cdr3_aa: CASSLLPGIGTDTQYF; cdr3_nt: TGTGCCAGCAGCTTACTTCCAGGGATAGGCACAGATACGCAGTATTTT; j_call: TRBJ2-3; clone_size: -; cdr3_length: 16; v_call: TRBV7-8; d_call: -
cdr3_aa: CASSLTGQVNEQFF; cdr3_nt: TGTGCCAGCAGCTTAACGGGACAGGTAAATGAGCAGTTCTTC; j_call: TRBJ2-1; clone_size: few; cdr3_length: 14; v_call: TRBV7-9; d_call: TRBD1
cdr3_aa: CASSPNLRQGGYEQYF; cdr3_nt: TGTGCCAGCAGCCCAAACCTAAGACAGGGGGGATACGAGCAGTACTTC; j_call: TRBJ2-7; clone_size: few; cdr3_length: 16; v_call: TRBV4-2; d_call: TRBD1
cdr3_aa: CASSPDRGTDGYTF; cdr3_nt: TGTGCCAGCAGCCCCGACAGGGGAACGGATGGCTACACCTTC; j_call: TRBJ1-2; clone_size: few; cdr3_length: 14; v_call: TRBV16; d_call: TRBD1
cdr3_aa: CASSFGGDTQYF; cdr3_nt: TGTGCCAGCAGCTTTGGGGGCGATACGCAGTATTTT; j_call: TRBJ2-3; clone_size: -; cdr3_length: 12; v_call: TRBV7-6; d_call: -
cdr3_aa: CASTKGGAGLNEKLFF; cdr3_nt: TGCGCCAGCACCAAAGGGGGGGCAGGCCTTAATGAAAAACTGTTTTTT; j_call: TRBJ1-4; clone_size: few; cdr3_length: 16; v_call: TRBV4-3; d_call: -
cdr3_aa: CASSLGAGKNYEQYF; cdr3_nt: TGCGCCAGCAGCTTGGGAGCAGGGAAAAACTACGAGCAGTACTTC; j_call: TRBJ2-7; clone_size: few; cdr3_length: 15; v_call: TRBV5-1; d_call: -
cdr3_aa: CASSFGGQSNIQYF; cdr3_nt: TGTGCCAGCAGCTTCGGGGGGCAGTCAAACATTCAGTACTTC; j_call: TRBJ2-4; clone_size: -; cdr3_length: 14; v_call: TRBV7-2; d_call: -
cdr3_aa: CASSQMGPDNEQFF; cdr3_nt: TGTGCCAGCAGCCAAATGGGACCAGACAATGAGCAGTTCTTC; j_call: TRBJ2-1; clone_size: -; cdr3_length: 14; v_call: TRBV4-2; d_call: -
cdr3_aa: CAWSGQGPYEQYF; cdr3_nt: TGTGCCTGGAGTGGGCAGGGGCCATACGAGCAGTACTTC; j_call: TRBJ2-7; clone_size: once; cdr3_length: 13; v_call: TRBV30; d_call: -
cdr3_aa: CASSPEGGESYGYTF; cdr3_nt: TGCGCCAGCAGCCCCGAAGGGGGCGAGAGCTATGGCTACACCTTC; j_call: TRBJ1-2; clone_size: once; cdr3_length: 15; v_call: TRBV4-3; d_call: TRBD1
cdr3_aa: CASSLGGQSNQPQHF; cdr3_nt: TGTGCCAGCAGCTTAGGGGGACAGAGCAATCAGCCCCAGCATTTT; j_call: TRBJ1-5; clone_size: -; cdr3_length: 15; v_call: TRBV7-3; d_call: TRBD1
cdr3_aa: CASRISSWTGGNQPQHF; cdr3_nt: TGTGCCAGTAGAATATCTTCTTGGACAGGGGGAAATCAGCCCCAGCATTTT; j_call: TRBJ1-5; clone_size: -; cdr3_length: 17; v_call: TRBV19; d_call: TRBD1
cdr3_aa: CASSTRADLNTGELFF; cdr3_nt: TGTGCCAGCTCGACCCGGGCAGACCTCAACACCGGGGAGCTGTTTTTT; j_call: TRBJ2-2; clone_size: -; cdr3_length: 16; v_call: TRBV18; d_call: -
cdr3_aa: CASSLVATVREQYF; cdr3_nt: TGCGCCAGCAGCTTGGTGGCTACAGTAAGGGAGCAGTACTTC; j_call: TRBJ2-7; clone_size: -; cdr3_length: 14; v_call: TRBV5-1; d_call: -
cdr3_aa: CASSLRKRLRTGSNTGELFF; cdr3_nt: TGTGCCAGCAGTTTGCGAAAAAGACTAAGGACAGGGTCGAACACCGGGGAGCTGTTTTTT; j_call: TRBJ2-2; clone_size: -; cdr3_length: 20; v_call: TRBV27; d_call: TRBD1
cdr3_aa: CASRPPAGTDTQYF; cdr3_nt: TGCGCCAGCAGACCCCCCGCGGGGACAGATACGCAGTATTTT; j_call: TRBJ2-3; clone_size: -; cdr3_length: 14; v_call: TRBV5-1; d_call: -
cdr3_aa: CASNTLYEQYF; cdr3_nt: TGTGCCAGCAACACCCTATACGAGCAGTACTTC; j_call: TRBJ2-7; clone_size: -; cdr3_length: 11; v_call: TRBV6-1; d_call: -
cdr3_aa: CASSQDLGTPGGYTF; cdr3_nt: TGCGCCAGCAGCCAAGATCTCGGGACACCTGGGGGCTACACCTTC; j_call: TRBJ1-2; clone_size: few; cdr3_length: 15; v_call: TRBV4-3; d_call: -
cdr3_aa: CASSFRDTDTQYF; cdr3_nt: TGTGCCAGCAGCTTCCGAGACACAGATACGCAGTATTTT; j_call: TRBJ2-3; clone_size: few; cdr3_length: 13; v_call: TRBV5-4; d_call: -
cdr3_aa: CASLGVLGYTGELFF; cdr3_nt: TGTGCCAGCCTTGGGGTCCTTGGGTACACCGGGGAGCTGTTTTTT; j_call: TRBJ2-2; clone_size: few; cdr3_length: 15; v_call: TRBV2; d_call: -
cdr3_aa: CASSTTGADYGYTF; cdr3_nt: TGCGCCAGCAGCACGACAGGGGCGGACTATGGCTACACCTTC; j_call: TRBJ1-2; clone_size: -; cdr3_length: 14; v_call: TRBV5-1; d_call: TRBD1
cdr3_aa: CASSLAGRNTYNEQFF; cdr3_nt: TGCGCCAGCAGCTTGGCGGGGCGGAATACCTACAATGAGCAGTTCTTC; j_call: TRBJ2-1; clone_size: -; cdr3_length: 16; v_call: TRBV5-1; d_call: -
cdr3_aa: CASSLWTSGGYNEQFF; cdr3_nt: TGCGCCAGCAGCCTGTGGACTAGCGGGGGATACAATGAGCAGTTCTTC; j_call: TRBJ2-1; clone_size: -; cdr3_length: 16; v_call: TRBV4-3; d_call: TRBD2
cdr3_aa: CASTLTVNYGYTF; cdr3_nt: TGTGCCAGCACCTTGACCGTTAACTATGGCTACACCTTC; j_call: TRBJ1-2; clone_size: -; cdr3_length: 13; v_call: TRBV6-1; d_call: -
cdr3_aa: CASNDVGRGSPLHF; cdr3_nt: TGTGCCTCAAACGACGTGGGGAGGGGGTCACCCCTCCACTTT; j_call: TRBJ1-6; clone_size: -; cdr3_length: 14; v_call: TRBV5-4; d_call: -
cdr3_aa: CASSHLTSRDTGELFF; cdr3_nt: TGTGCCAGCTCACACCTGACTAGTCGTGACACCGGGGAGCTGTTTTTT; j_call: TRBJ2-2; clone_size: -; cdr3_length: 16; v_call: TRBV18; d_call: -
cdr3_aa: CASSKLQGHEQYF; cdr3_nt: TGTGCCAGCAGTAAACTCCAGGGCCACGAGCAGTACTTC; j_call: TRBJ2-7; clone_size: -; cdr3_length: 13; v_call: TRBV6-6; d_call: -
cdr3_aa: CASSQGTAYSGNTIYF; cdr3_nt: TGCGCCAGCAGCCAAGGCACAGCTTACTCTGGAAACACCATATATTTT; j_call: TRBJ1-3; clone_size: -; cdr3_length: 16; v_call: TRBV4-1; d_call: -
cdr3_aa: CASRAPGTKDGYTF; cdr3_nt: TGTGCCAGCAGAGCCCCCGGGACAAAGGATGGCTACACCTTC; j_call: TRBJ1-2; clone_size: -; cdr3_length: 14; v_call: TRBV27; d_call: -
cdr3_aa: CASSPSSPGGTEAFF; cdr3_nt: TGTGCCAGCTCACCTAGTTCCCCGGGCGGCACTGAAGCTTTCTTT; j_call: TRBJ1-1; clone_size: few; cdr3_length: 15; v_call: TRBV18; d_call: -
cdr3_aa: CASSPKSVATNEKLFF; cdr3_nt: TGTGCCAGCTCACCAAAGTCGGTTGCAACTAATGAAAAACTGTTTTTT; j_call: TRBJ1-4; clone_size: -; cdr3_length: 16; v_call: TRBV18; d_call: -
cdr3_aa: CASSRIGGGTGELFF; cdr3_nt: TGCGCCAGCAGTCGCATAGGGGGGGGCACCGGGGAGCTGTTTTTT; j_call: TRBJ2-2; clone_size: -; cdr3_length: 15; v_call: TRBV4-3; d_call: -
cdr3_aa: CASSKTGTDEKLFF; cdr3_nt: TGCGCCAGCAGTAAAACCGGGACGGATGAAAAACTGTTTTTT; j_call: TRBJ1-4; clone_size: -; cdr3_length: 14; v_call: TRBV5-1; d_call: -
cdr3_aa: CASSWGRGPTNEKLFF; cdr3_nt: TGTGCCAGCAGTTGGGGCAGGGGGCCAACTAATGAAAAACTGTTTTTT; j_call: TRBJ1-4; clone_size: -; cdr3_length: 16; v_call: TRBV6-6; d_call: TRBD1